Given below is one T cell receptor beta chain in context. This specimen belongs to a study of breast tumors, draining lymph nodes, adjacent tissues. CDR1 SGHNT and CDR2 YENEEA come from the germline V gene. The CDR3 loop spans 15 amino acids. V trimming: 3 bases; J trimming: 5 bases; junction bases outside the gene matches: 8. One entry per CDR3 protein results from TCRdb running MiXCR on the multiplex PCR reads. The sample includes 20,000 to 25,000 distinct CDR3 sequences, 40% to 45% of them seen just once. The sample was breast tumor tissue. The rearrangement uses TRBV11-3 and TRBJ2-5, with 8 bases fitting TRBD1. This clonotype was sampled from a female donor with breast cancer. Some clones in this sample may be carry-over from other donors' samples. CDR3 in DNA: TGTGCCAGCAGCTTTGACAGGGGACCGGGCGAGACCCAGTACTTC. Protein sequence: CASSFDRGPGETQYF.